These T cell receptor beta chains were read from a single sample in a study of cytomegalovirus exposure and HLA in healthy donors. The method was immunoSEQ multiplex PCR; TCRdb's version includes in-frame clones alone and lacks a portion of them. The table records 150,000 to 200,000 clones, 84% of them present only once. The sample was PBMCs. All receptors come from a man aged 25 to 40 in good health and CMV-seropositive. Both conserved end residues are part of each CDR3. Fields, in order: D gene, clone size, V gene, J gene, CDR3 protein, CDR3 DNA. The D gene is left open where the match is weak. Size is omitted from some rows. Given values are once, few, many or a class for expanded clones.

d_gene: NA; abundance: few; v_gene: TRBV7-9; j_gene: TRBJ1-2; CDR3aa: CASSSGTLNGYTF; CDR3nt: TGTGCCAGCAGCTCCGGGACACTCAATGGCTACACCTTC
d_gene: NA; abundance: NA; v_gene: TRBV6-1; j_gene: TRBJ1-2; CDR3aa: CASRDTVGTGAF; CDR3nt: NA
d_gene: TRBD1; abundance: NA; v_gene: TRBV14; j_gene: TRBJ1-5; CDR3aa: CASSQGRQGVRDQPQHF; CDR3nt: TGTGCCAGCAGCCAAGGCCGACAGGGGGTGAGGGATCAGCCCCAGCATTTT
d_gene: NA; abundance: NA; v_gene: TRBV30; j_gene: TRBJ1-4; CDR3aa: CAWSGQTTNEKLFF; CDR3nt: TGTGCCTGGAGCGGACAGACAACTAATGAAAAACTGTTTTTT
d_gene: TRBD1; abundance: NA; v_gene: TRBV6-5; j_gene: TRBJ2-7; CDR3aa: CASRLTGGDEQYF; CDR3nt: TGTGCCAGCAGGTTGACAGGGGGCGACGAGCAGTACTTC
d_gene: NA; abundance: once; v_gene: TRBV29-1; j_gene: TRBJ2-7; CDR3aa: CSVESSYEQYF; CDR3nt: TGCAGCGTTGAGTCTTCCTACGAGCAGTACTTC
d_gene: TRBD1; abundance: NA; v_gene: TRBV7-2; j_gene: TRBJ2-7; CDR3aa: CASSLVARDREQYF; CDR3nt: TGTGCCAGCAGCTTAGTAGCCCGGGACAGGGAGCAGTACTTC
d_gene: TRBD1; abundance: NA; v_gene: TRBV5-1; j_gene: TRBJ2-7; CDR3aa: CASSSREGQGSEQYF; CDR3nt: TGCGCCAGCAGCTCTCGCGAGGGACAGGGAAGCGAGCAGTACTTC
d_gene: TRBD2; abundance: many; v_gene: TRBV4-3; j_gene: TRBJ2-7; CDR3aa: CASSQDQRGSYEQYF; CDR3nt: TGCGCCAGCAGCCAAGATCAGCGGGGCTCCTACGAGCAGTACTTC
d_gene: TRBD2; abundance: once; v_gene: TRBV5-1; j_gene: TRBJ2-3; CDR3aa: CASSLTLAGPPTDTQYF; CDR3nt: TGCGCCAGCAGCTTGACTCTAGCGGGACCCCCCACAGATACGCAGTATTTT
d_gene: NA; abundance: NA; v_gene: TRBV28; j_gene: TRBJ2-2; CDR3aa: CASKVRGRVPTGELFF; CDR3nt: TGTGCCAGCAAGGTAAGGGGTAGAGTCCCCACCGGGGAGCTGTTTTTT
d_gene: NA; abundance: few; v_gene: TRBV6-5; j_gene: TRBJ1-4; CDR3aa: CASSRTAWNEKLFF; CDR3nt: TGTGCCAGCAGTCGGACAGCTTGGAATGAAAAACTGTTTTTT
d_gene: TRBD2; abundance: NA; v_gene: TRBV5-1; j_gene: TRBJ2-1; CDR3aa: CASSLRGDSYNEQFF; CDR3nt: TGCGCCAGCAGCCTGCGGGGGGACTCCTACAATGAGCAGTTCTTC
d_gene: TRBD2; abundance: NA; v_gene: TRBV5-1; j_gene: TRBJ2-3; CDR3aa: CASSPLAGGNMDTQYF; CDR3nt: TGCGCCAGCAGCCCCCTAGCGGGAGGAAACATGGATACGCAGTATTTT
d_gene: NA; abundance: NA; v_gene: TRBV30; j_gene: TRBJ2-7; CDR3aa: CAWSLPPGHQYF; CDR3nt: TGTGCCTGGAGTCTCCCCCCGGGACACCAGTACTTC
d_gene: TRBD1; abundance: NA; v_gene: TRBV28; j_gene: TRBJ2-6; CDR3aa: CASSTTGGITGANVLTF; CDR3nt: TGTGCCAGCAGTACAACAGGGGGCATTACCGGGGCCAACGTCCTGACTTTC
d_gene: NA; abundance: NA; v_gene: TRBV27; j_gene: TRBJ2-7; CDR3aa: CASSLKRGHYEQYF; CDR3nt: TGTGCCAGCAGTTTAAAGCGCGGACACTACGAGCAGTACTTC
d_gene: NA; abundance: once; v_gene: TRBV6-5; j_gene: TRBJ1-6; CDR3aa: CASSKGQPYDSPLHF; CDR3nt: TGTGCCAGCAGTAAGGGACAACCTTATGATTCACCCCTCCACTTT
d_gene: NA; abundance: NA; v_gene: TRBV7-3; j_gene: TRBJ2-2; CDR3aa: CASSSQGSGELFF; CDR3nt: TGTGCCAGCAGCTCACAGGGATCCGGGGAGCTGTTTTTT
d_gene: NA; abundance: NA; v_gene: TRBV2; j_gene: TRBJ2-3; CDR3aa: CASSKNPGRGTDTQYF; CDR3nt: TGTGCCAGCAGTAAAAATCCGGGAAGGGGCACAGATACGCAGTATTTT
d_gene: NA; abundance: NA; v_gene: TRBV28; j_gene: TRBJ1-2; CDR3aa: CASSLSLNYGYTF; CDR3nt: TGTGCCAGCAGTTTATCCCTCAACTATGGCTACACCTTC
d_gene: TRBD1; abundance: NA; v_gene: TRBV4-1; j_gene: TRBJ2-5; CDR3aa: CASSPTRAGGGETQYF; CDR3nt: TGCGCCAGCAGCCCCACCAGGGCAGGGGGCGGAGAGACCCAGTACTTC
d_gene: TRBD1; abundance: NA; v_gene: TRBV19; j_gene: TRBJ2-7; CDR3aa: CASSRQGSEQYF; CDR3nt: TGTGCCAGTAGTAGACAGGGATCCGAGCAGTACTTC
d_gene: TRBD1; abundance: NA; v_gene: TRBV5-1; j_gene: TRBJ2-3; CDR3aa: CASTQGQDTDTQYF; CDR3nt: TGCGCCAGCACCCAAGGACAGGACACAGATACGCAGTATTTT
d_gene: NA; abundance: NA; v_gene: TRBV7-2; j_gene: TRBJ2-1; CDR3aa: CASSLGTARPYNEQFF; CDR3nt: TGTGCCAGCAGCTTAGGGACAGCGAGACCGTACAATGAGCAGTTCTTC
d_gene: NA; abundance: NA; v_gene: TRBV7-3; j_gene: TRBJ2-6; CDR3aa: CASSRAGPSGANVLTF; CDR3nt: TGTGCCAGCAGCCGAGCAGGGCCCTCTGGGGCCAACGTCCTGACTTTC